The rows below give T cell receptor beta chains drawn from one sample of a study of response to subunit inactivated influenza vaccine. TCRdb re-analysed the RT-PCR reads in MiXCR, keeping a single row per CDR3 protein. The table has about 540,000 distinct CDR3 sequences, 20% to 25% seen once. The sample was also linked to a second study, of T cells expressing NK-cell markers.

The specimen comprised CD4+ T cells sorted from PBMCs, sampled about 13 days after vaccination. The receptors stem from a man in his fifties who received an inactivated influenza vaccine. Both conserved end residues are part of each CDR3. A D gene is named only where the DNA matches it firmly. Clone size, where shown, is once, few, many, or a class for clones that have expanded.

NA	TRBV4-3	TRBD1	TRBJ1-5	TGCGCCAGCAGTCAAGATCTTACAGGGGTGGGTCAGCCCCAGCATTTT	CASSQDLTGVGQPQHF
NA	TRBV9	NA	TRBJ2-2	TGTGCCAGCAGCAAAACCCATTACAGGGTAGCTACCGGGGAGCTGTTTTTT	CASSKTHYRVATGELFF
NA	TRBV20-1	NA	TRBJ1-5	TGCAGTGCTACTCCTGGGGGAATATCGTTGCCCCAGCATTTT	CSATPGGISLPQHF
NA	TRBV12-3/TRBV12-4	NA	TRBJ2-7	TGTGCCAGCAGCAAAGCAACGGGCGAGCAGTACTTC	CASSKATGEQYF
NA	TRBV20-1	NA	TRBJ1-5	TGCAGTGCCACCTCGGGCGGGGGCCTTTTCTTGAATCAGCCCCAGCATTTT	CSATSGGGLFLNQPQHF
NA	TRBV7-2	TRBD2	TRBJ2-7	TGTGCCAGCAGACTAGCGGGAGTACTCGAGCAGTACTTC	CASRLAGVLEQYF
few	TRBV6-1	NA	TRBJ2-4	TGTGCCAGCAGCGATCGTGGGGGGCTAGCCAAAAACATTCAGTACTTC	CASSDRGGLAKNIQYF
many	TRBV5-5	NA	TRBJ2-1	TGTGCCAGCAGGCCCTTGGCCTACAATGAGCAGTTCTTC	CASRPLAYNEQFF
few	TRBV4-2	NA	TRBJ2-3	TGTGCCAGCAGCCAAGAATGGCGGGAACCCACAGATACGCAGTATTTT	CASSQEWREPTDTQYF
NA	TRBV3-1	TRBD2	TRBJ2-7	TGTGCCAGCAGCCAGAACGGACTAGCGTTAAGCTCCTACGAGCAGTACTTC	CASSQNGLALSSYEQYF
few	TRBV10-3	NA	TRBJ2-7	TGTGCCATTGGGACCCCAAATACCAACGAGCAGTACTTC	CAIGTPNTNEQYF
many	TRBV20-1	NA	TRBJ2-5	TGCAGTGCTAGAGATATACGTCAAGAGACCCAGTACTTC	CSARDIRQETQYF
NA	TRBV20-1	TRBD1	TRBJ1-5	TGCAGTGCTAAAAATCCGGGACAGGGACGTCAGCCCCAGCATTTT	CSAKNPGQGRQPQHF
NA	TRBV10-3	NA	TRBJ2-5	TGTGCCATCGGGTTCTGGGGCCAAGAGACCCAGTACTTC	CAIGFWGQETQYF
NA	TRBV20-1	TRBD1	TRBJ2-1	TGCAGTGCTAGAGGCAGGGACAGAAGTTCCTACAATGAGCAGTTCTTC	CSARGRDRSSYNEQFF
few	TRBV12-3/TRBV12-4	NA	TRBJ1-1	TGTGCCAGCAGTTTAGGGAGGGGTTTGAACACTGAAGCTTTCTTT	CASSLGRGLNTEAFF
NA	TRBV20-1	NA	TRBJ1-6	TGCAGTGCTAGGAACCAGGGGACCCATTCACCCCTCCACTTT	CSARNQGTHSPLHF
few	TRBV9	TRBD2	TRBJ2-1	TGTGCCAGCAGCGTAGATAGCGGGCAATACAATGAGCAGTTCTTC	CASSVDSGQYNEQFF
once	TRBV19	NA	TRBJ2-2	TGTGCCAGTATGAGATCGGGGCTGGCCGGGGGGGAGCTGTTTTTT	CASMRSGLAGGELFF
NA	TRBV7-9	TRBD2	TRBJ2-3	TGTGCCAGCAGTCTAAGGACTAGATCAGATACGCAGTATTTT	CASSLRTRSDTQYF
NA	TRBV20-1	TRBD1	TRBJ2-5	TGCAGTGCTAGAATGGCAGGGGGATTAGAGACCCAGTACTTC	CSARMAGGLETQYF
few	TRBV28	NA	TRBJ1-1	TGTGCCAGCAGTTGGTCCGGTGGAACAATGAACACTGAAGCTTTCTTT	CASSWSGGTMNTEAFF
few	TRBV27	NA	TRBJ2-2	TGTGCCAGCAGTTTATCGAGGGTCGCCGGGGAGCTGTTTTTT	CASSLSRVAGELFF
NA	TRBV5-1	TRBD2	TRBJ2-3	TGCGCCAGCAGCTGGAGCGGGAGAGTTACAGATACGCAGTATTTT	CASSWSGRVTDTQYF
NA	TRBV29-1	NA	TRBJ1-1	TGCAGCGTTGTGGGGCAGGTGGGTACTGAAGCTTTCTTT	CSVVGQVGTEAFF
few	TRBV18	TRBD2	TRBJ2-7	TGTGCCAGCTCACGGACTAGCGGGGCTAGCTCCTACGAGCAGTACTTC	CASSRTSGASSYEQYF
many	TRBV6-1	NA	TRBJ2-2	TGTGCCAGCACCAGACTCCATTCGAACACCGGGGAGCTGTTTTTT	CASTRLHSNTGELFF
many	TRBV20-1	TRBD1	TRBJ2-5	TGCAGTGCTACGGGACAGGGGGGAGAGACCCAGTACTTC	CSATGQGGETQYF
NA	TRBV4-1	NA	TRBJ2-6	TGCGCCAGCAGTCCCACGCGACAATCGGGGGCCAACGTCCTGACTTTC	CASSPTRQSGANVLTF
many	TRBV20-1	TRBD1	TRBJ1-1	TGCAGTGCCCGGGACGAGACAGGGAGGTGGGACACTGAAGCTTTCTTT	CSARDETGRWDTEAFF
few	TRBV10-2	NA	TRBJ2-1	TGCGCCAGCAGTGAGTCTGGGGAGCGAGGAACCTACAATGAGCAGTTCTTC	CASSESGERGTYNEQFF
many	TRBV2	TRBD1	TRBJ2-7	TGTGCCAGCAGATCTCCGGGACAGGGGACCTACGAGCAGTACTTC	CASRSPGQGTYEQYF
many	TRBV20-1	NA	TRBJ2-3	TGCAGTGCTAGCGGCGGGGACAGACGAACAGATACGCAGTATTTT	CSASGGDRRTDTQYF
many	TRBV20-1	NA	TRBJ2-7	TGCAGTGCTAGCCGCGGCCGGGACCGCAGCTACGAGCAGTACTTC	CSASRGRDRSYEQYF
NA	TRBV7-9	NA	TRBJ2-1	TGTGCCAGCACCCTTGTCGTGGGAGGCGAGCAGTTCTTC	CASTLVVGGEQFF
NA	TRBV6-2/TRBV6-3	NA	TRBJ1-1	TGTGCCAGCGGACGGGGACAGAACACTGAAGCTTTCTTT	CASGRGQNTEAFF
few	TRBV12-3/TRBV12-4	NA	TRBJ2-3	TGTGCCAGCAGCCGCCGTGGTGCTAGCACAGATACGCAGTATTTT	CASSRRGASTDTQYF
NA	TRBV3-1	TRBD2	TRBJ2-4	TGTGCCAGCAGCCATTGGGGGACTAGCGGAGAAAACATTCAGTACTTC	CASSHWGTSGENIQYF
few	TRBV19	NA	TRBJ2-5	TGTGCCAGTAGTACAGGGGTACAGGAGACCCAGTACTTC	CASSTGVQETQYF
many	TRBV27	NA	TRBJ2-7	TGTGCCAGCAGGCCGACCGTACGGGACACGGTAGAGTACTTC	CASRPTVRDTVEYF
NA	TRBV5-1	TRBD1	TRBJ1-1	TGCGCCAGCAGCTTGGCCGACAGGGGATTCGGGGCTGAAGCTTTCTTT	CASSLADRGFGAEAFF
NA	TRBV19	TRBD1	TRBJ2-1	TGTGCCAGTAGTATGGACAGGGGAGAGGGTGAGCAGTTCTTC	CASSMDRGEGEQFF
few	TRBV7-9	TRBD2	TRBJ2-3	TGTGCCAGCAGCCCGAAACTAGCGGGAGGAGATACGCAGTATTTT	CASSPKLAGGDTQYF
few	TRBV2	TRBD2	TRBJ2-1	TGTGCCAGCAGCCGTAGCGGGGGTACCTCCTACAATGAGCAGTTCTTC	CASSRSGGTSYNEQFF
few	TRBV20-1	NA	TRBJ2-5	TGCAGTGCTAGGAAGGGGGTAGAGACCCAGTACTTC	CSARKGVETQYF
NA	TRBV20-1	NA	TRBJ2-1	TGCAGTGAACTCGTGAGCTCCTACAATGAGCAGTTCTTC	CSELVSSYNEQFF